The subject of this entry is one TCR beta chain. Antigen unknown. This entry is derived from a study of T cell repertoires in cytomegalovirus infection. For the study at large: Evidence of both CMV infection and a matching HLA type came from public TCR beta signatures.

Germline loops: CDR1 MDHEN, CDR2 SYDVKM. This CDR3 is built from 12 residues. V was shortened by 1 base and J by 9 bases, with 6 bases between the two germline ends. TCRdb independently ran MiXCR on the reads; one entry per CDR3 protein. The profile shows about 27,000 distinct CDR3 sequences, about 19% of them singletons. This material consisted of CD8+ T cells from cultured PBMCs, taken from culture after CMV antigen stimulation. The clonotype was recovered from a human donor in good health (CMV status not recorded). Some clones in this sample may be carry-over from other donors' samples. This chain connects TRBV28 to TRBJ2-2; D remains unclear. The CDR3 bases are TGTGCCAGCAGTTTATTGTCACGGGAGCTGTTTTTT. It specifies CASSLLSRELFF.